This TCR beta chain was identified during a study of T cells expressing NK-cell markers. Germline CDR1 SGHRS, CDR2 YFSETQ. The CDR3 runs to 17 residues. From the 5' RACE reads, TCRdb lists one entry per CDR3 protein and no DNA. The sample totals a few hundred thousand distinct CDR3 sequences. This chain links TRBV5-1 with TRBJ2-6; the TCRdb D gene call, TRBD1, has no DNA to confirm it. This clonotype was obtained from a man aged 18 to 30 in good health. Specimen: blood T cells: a sorted CD56 or NKG2C T cell subset, CD4+ or CD8+ T cells, or bulk PBMC T cells (not recorded which). The CDR3 sequence: CASSLGTVNSGANVLTF.